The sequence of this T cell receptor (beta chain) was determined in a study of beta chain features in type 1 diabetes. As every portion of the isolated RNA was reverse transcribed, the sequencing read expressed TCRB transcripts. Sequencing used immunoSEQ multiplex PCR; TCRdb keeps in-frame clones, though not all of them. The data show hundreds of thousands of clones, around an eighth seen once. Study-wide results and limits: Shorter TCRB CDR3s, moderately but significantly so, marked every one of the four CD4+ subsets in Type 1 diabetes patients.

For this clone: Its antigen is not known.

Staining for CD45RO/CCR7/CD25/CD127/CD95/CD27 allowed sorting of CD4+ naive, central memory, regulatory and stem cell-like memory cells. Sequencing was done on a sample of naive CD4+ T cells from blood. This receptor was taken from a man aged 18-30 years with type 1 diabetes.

The CDR3 sequence: CASSEYPGLGALFF. CDR3 DNA sequence: TGTGCCAGCAGTGAATACCCGGGCCTTGGTGCGCTGTTTTTT. This chain links TRBV25-1 with TRBJ2-2; D is unresolved. Trimming took off 0 bases at V and 13 bases at J, with 15 bases between the two ends. Germline lookup yields CDR1 MGHDK and CDR2 SYGVNS. The CDR3 sequence is 14 residues long.